Listed below are T cell receptor beta chains from one sample, sequenced in a study of shared clonotypes between healthy human individuals. Here immunoSEQ multiplex PCR was the method, and the copy in TCRdb shows in-frame clones only, minus some. In the table there are approximately 2,300,000 clones, around 93% of which are singletons. Sequenced input: naive CD4+ T cells from PBMCs. The receptors shown here come from a young man in good health. Some clones in this sample may be carry-over from other donors' samples. Each CDR3 is given with its conserved first and last residue. A D gene is named only where the DNA matches it firmly. Clone size is stated in some rows and not others, as once, few, many or a class when expanded.

j_call: TRBJ2-1; clone_size: -; v_call: TRBV5-1; d_call: -; cdr3_nt: TGCGCCAGCAGGCATCGACCACCGGGGGAAAGGCAGTTCTTC; cdr3_aa: CASRHRPPGERQFF
j_call: TRBJ2-3; clone_size: -; v_call: TRBV25-1; d_call: -; cdr3_nt: TGTGCCAGCAGTGGGAGGGCCGGAACAGATACGCAGTATTTT; cdr3_aa: CASSGRAGTDTQYF
j_call: TRBJ2-7; clone_size: -; v_call: TRBV19; d_call: -; cdr3_nt: TGTGCCAGCGGGCGGGGGCCCATCGACGAGCAGTACTTC; cdr3_aa: CASGRGPIDEQYF
j_call: TRBJ1-1; clone_size: -; v_call: TRBV30; d_call: -; cdr3_nt: TGTGCCTGGAGTGTAAGTCAATACACTGAAGCTTTCTTT; cdr3_aa: CAWSVSQYTEAFF
j_call: TRBJ1-5; clone_size: -; v_call: TRBV28; d_call: -; cdr3_nt: TGTGCCAGCAGTCGAGGGGGTGGGGGTCCTGAAGTGTCCCAGCATTTT; cdr3_aa: CASSRGGGGPEVSQHF
j_call: TRBJ2-1; clone_size: once; v_call: TRBV4-1; d_call: TRBD2; cdr3_nt: TGCGCCAGCAGCCAAGATGTGAGCGGGGGTGTATGGGAGTTCTTC; cdr3_aa: CASSQDVSGGVWEFF
j_call: TRBJ2-7; clone_size: -; v_call: TRBV5-6; d_call: -; cdr3_nt: TGTGCCAGCAGCTTGGGACAAAGCTCCTACGAGCAGTACTTC; cdr3_aa: CASSLGQSSYEQYF
j_call: TRBJ1-4; clone_size: few; v_call: TRBV25-1; d_call: -; cdr3_nt: TGTGCCAGCAGTGAGGCAGGGACGGGTGAAAAACTGTTTTTT; cdr3_aa: CASSEAGTGEKLFF
j_call: TRBJ1-2; clone_size: -; v_call: TRBV2; d_call: -; cdr3_nt: TGTGCCAGCAGTGAAGAGGGTCGGTCCTACTATGGCTACACCTTC; cdr3_aa: CASSEEGRSYYGYTF
j_call: TRBJ1-4; clone_size: -; v_call: TRBV7-2; d_call: -; cdr3_nt: TGTGCCAGCAGCCAAGGCGGGGGTGGCGAAAAACTGTTTTTT; cdr3_aa: CASSQGGGGEKLFF
j_call: TRBJ1-3; clone_size: -; v_call: TRBV15; d_call: -; cdr3_nt: TGTGCCACCAGCAGAGATAGGGTACCTGGAAACACCATATATTTT; cdr3_aa: CATSRDRVPGNTIYF
j_call: TRBJ1-1; clone_size: once; v_call: TRBV30; d_call: -; cdr3_nt: TGTGCCTGGAGTTCCGATTTGGAGTACACTGAAGCTTTCTTT; cdr3_aa: CAWSSDLEYTEAFF
j_call: TRBJ2-7; clone_size: -; v_call: TRBV5-1; d_call: -; cdr3_nt: TGCGCCAGCAGCTTGGCCGCCTTCTACTACGAGCAGTACTTC; cdr3_aa: CASSLAAFYYEQYF
j_call: TRBJ1-5; clone_size: many; v_call: TRBV18; d_call: -; cdr3_nt: TGTGCCAGCTCAAGCAAGGGTGGGGAAGGGAATCAGCCCCAGCATTTT; cdr3_aa: CASSSKGGEGNQPQHF
j_call: TRBJ2-7; clone_size: -; v_call: TRBV6-6; d_call: TRBD1; cdr3_nt: TGTGCCAGCAGTTACTCTGGGACAGGAGGCTACGAGCAGTACTTC; cdr3_aa: CASSYSGTGGYEQYF
j_call: TRBJ2-7; clone_size: -; v_call: TRBV28; d_call: -; cdr3_nt: TGTGCCAGCAGGGCGGGGCTAGCTCCCTACGAGCAGTACTTC; cdr3_aa: CASRAGLAPYEQYF
j_call: TRBJ1-4; clone_size: -; v_call: TRBV27; d_call: -; cdr3_nt: TGTGCCAGCAGACCGTCGGGATTTACTAATGAAAAACTGTTTTTT; cdr3_aa: CASRPSGFTNEKLFF
j_call: TRBJ2-2; clone_size: once; v_call: TRBV5-1; d_call: -; cdr3_nt: TGCGCCAGCAGCCCGCGACAGGTTTTCGGGGAGCTGTTTTTT; cdr3_aa: CASSPRQVFGELFF
j_call: TRBJ2-7; clone_size: -; v_call: TRBV5-1; d_call: TRBD2; cdr3_nt: TGCGCCAGCAGCTACCGGACTAGCGGGAGTGACGAGCAGTACTTC; cdr3_aa: CASSYRTSGSDEQYF
j_call: TRBJ2-1; clone_size: -; v_call: TRBV9; d_call: TRBD2; cdr3_nt: TGTGCCAGCAGCCTACTAGCGGGAGGGGACAATGAGCAGTTCTTC; cdr3_aa: CASSLLAGGDNEQFF